This passage covers 9 T cell receptor beta chains from one sample sequenced in a study of blood T cell repertoires in COVID-19. Clones were read by immunoSEQ multiplex PCR, and TCRdb kept only the in-frame ones, dropping some. Seen here are about 71,000 clones, 70% to 85% observed once, and the top ten hold approximately 28%. The sequenced material came from peripheral blood. The source is a man in his 70s with acute or convalescent COVID-19.

This clone was detected only once. The V call is TRBV19, the J call TRBJ2-5, with 7 bases aligning to TRBD2. V shed 10 bases, J shed 5 bases, and the junction held 10 bases outside the gene matches. The length of the CDR3 is 13 residues. The germline CDR1 and CDR2 sequences are LNHDA and SQIVND (reference sequence). This chain's CDR3 is CATSGREGETQYF. The CDR3 bases are TGTGCCACGTCAGGGAGGGAGGGGGAGACCCAGTACTTC.

The chain recombines TRBV7-2 with TRBJ1-2; a weak D match, TRBD1 (5 bases). Trimming stripped 6 bases from V and 2 bases from J, with 19 bases between. Germline values: CDR1 SGHTA, CDR2 FQGNSA. This CDR3 spans 16 amino acids. In DNA, the CDR3 is TGTGCCAGCAGTCAACGAACAGGTCGGACGAACTATGGCTACACCTTC. It is translated as CASSQRTGRTNYGYTF.

This clone has more than one count but fewer than ten. The chain couples TRBV10-3 to TRBJ2-7; 8 nucleotides match TRBD2. V shed 3 bases and J 7 bases; nucleotides not matched to a gene: 11. The CDR3 length is 15 residues. Germline CDR1 ENHRY, CDR2 SYGVKD. DNA of the CDR3: TGTGCCATCAGTGAACCCCAAGCGGGAGTGGGGGAGCAGTACTTC. Translated, it gives CAISEPQAGVGEQYF.

The rearrangement links TRBV19 to TRBJ2-2, with D possibly being TRBD1 (5 bases). This CDR3 is 13 amino acids long. In germline, CDR1 is LNHDA, CDR2 SQIVND (reference sequence). The V end lost 4 bases, the J end lost 8 bases, and 11 bases lay between the germline ends. The CDR3 sequence is CASSRGRGGELFF. The DNA for the CDR3 is TGTGCCAGTAGTAGAGGAAGGGGTGGGGAGCTGTTTTTT.

The chain employs TRBV5-6 and TRBJ2-2; D gene unclear. V was shortened by 2 bases and J by 1 base, with 12 bases between the two germline ends. CDR3 length: 16 amino acids. Germline V lookup: CDR1 SGHDT, CDR2 YYEEEE. CDR3 protein: CASSFLDSKNTGELFF. The CDR3 nucleotides are TGTGCCAGCAGCTTTTTAGACTCTAAGAACACCGGGGAGCTGTTTTTT.

The V and J genes are TRBV5-4 and TRBJ2-3, with D perhaps matching TRBD2 (6 bases). Germline values: CDR1 SGHNT, CDR2 YYREEE (reference sequence). Between the trimmed V and J ends, which lost 0 bases and 2 bases, there was a span of 10 bases. The CDR3 runs 15 residues. The CDR3 protein is CASSLDGGNTDTQYF. In DNA, the CDR3 is TGTGCCAGCAGCTTGGATGGAGGGAACACAGATACGCAGTATTTT.

The V gene is TRBV6-6, the J gene TRBJ2-5; TRBD2 matches 11 bases. Looked up from germline, CDR1 is MNHNY and CDR2 is SVGAGI (reference sequence). The CDR3 is 15 residues long. Losses at the gene ends were 6 bases for V and 5 bases for J; bases not matched to a gene: 8. CDR3 sequence reads: CASRVSGRAGETQYF. CDR3 sequence (DNA): TGTGCCAGCAGAGTTAGCGGGAGGGCCGGGGAGACCCAGTACTTC.

The CDR3 nucleotides are TGTGCCAGCAGTTTCTCGACTAGCGGGAAAGATACGCAGTATTTT. The encoded protein is CASSFSTSGKDTQYF. The chain uses TRBV27 and TRBJ2-3; 11 nucleotides align to TRBD2. CDR1 and CDR2 (germline): MNHEY, SMNVEV (reference sequence). The CDR3 sequence is 15 residues long. Trimming at V came to 3 bases and at J to 5 bases, leaving 4 bases not matched to a gene.

The rearrangement joins TRBV14 to TRBJ2-5; D gene uncertain. With 9 bases removed from V and 5 bases from J, the gap between germline ends came to 31 bases. Germline assignment: CDR1 SGHDN and CDR2 FVKESK. This CDR3 has 18 residues. CDR3 sequence reads: CARNHKKNDTPVVETQYF. CDR3 nucleotide sequence: TGTGCCAGAAACCATAAAAAGAACGACACCCCCGTGGTGGAGACCCAGTACTTC.